This T cell receptor beta chain emerged from a study of CDR3 diversity in severe acne. The CDR3 has 17 residues. Germline V lookup: CDR1 SGHTA, CDR2 FQGTGA. In the case of this clonotype: A much larger clone lies one base from this, so it may be a read error.

One entry per CDR3 protein, called by TCRdb with MiXCR from the PCR reads. This repertoire shows approximately 79,000 distinct CDR3 sequences, over 45% found once; its top ten account for around 9.1%. This chain joins TRBV7-3 and TRBJ2-6; possible D gene TRBD1, 6 bases. Sequencing input: blood. This receptor was identified in a male donor in good health, serving as a control. The CDR3 DNA follows: TGTGCCAGCAGTCCCGGGACACAAAGCTCTGGGGCCAACGTCCCGACTTTC. It specifies CASSPGTQSSGANVPTF.